Listed below are T cell receptor beta chains from one sample, sequenced in a study of blood T cell repertoires in COVID-19. Assay used: immunoSEQ multiplex PCR; TCRdb lists only in-frame clones, some missing. The top ten clones hold about 4% of a sample with roughly 180,000 clones, about 86% of them seen once. Sequenced sample: PBMCs or T cells enriched from blood (not recorded which). The receptors here all came from a woman in her 50s in a cohort exposed to, infected with or recovered from COVID-19 (not recorded which). Each CDR3 is given with its conserved first and last residue. D genes are given only for firm matches. Clone size is stated in some rows and not others, as once, few, many or a class when expanded.

j_call: TRBJ1-4; clone_size: .; v_call: TRBV28; d_call: .; cdr3_aa: CASSFLAGAATNEKLFF; cdr3_nt: TGTGCCAGCAGTTTTCTGGCAGGGGCGGCAACTAATGAAAAACTGTTTTTT
j_call: TRBJ1-2; clone_size: .; v_call: TRBV19; d_call: TRBD1; cdr3_aa: CASRLQGAAGGGYTF; cdr3_nt: TGTGCCAGTAGACTTCAGGGGGCGGCAGGTGGTGGCTACACCTTC
j_call: TRBJ2-3; clone_size: .; v_call: TRBV28; d_call: TRBD1; cdr3_aa: CASSYRTGSIDTQYF; cdr3_nt: TGTGCCAGCAGTTATCGGACAGGTTCAATAGATACGCAGTATTTT
j_call: TRBJ2-1; clone_size: .; v_call: TRBV27; d_call: TRBD2; cdr3_aa: CASRVSGVSSYNEQFF; cdr3_nt: TGTGCCAGCAGAGTTAGCGGGGTGAGCTCCTACAATGAGCAGTTCTTC
j_call: TRBJ2-3; clone_size: .; v_call: TRBV5-1; d_call: TRBD1; cdr3_aa: CASSATRTGYSATQYF; cdr3_nt: TGCGCCAGCAGCGCGACCCGGACAGGGTATTCAGCTACGCAGTATTTT
j_call: TRBJ1-6; clone_size: .; v_call: TRBV5-6; d_call: .; cdr3_aa: CASSGWSNSPLHF; cdr3_nt: TGTGCCAGCTCCGGGTGGTCGAATTCACCCCTCCACTTT
j_call: TRBJ2-1; clone_size: .; v_call: TRBV12-3/TRBV12-4; d_call: TRBD2; cdr3_aa: CASDEREANEQFF; cdr3_nt: TGTGCCAGCGACGAACGGGAGGCCAATGAGCAGTTCTTC
j_call: TRBJ1-6; clone_size: .; v_call: TRBV9; d_call: .; cdr3_aa: CASSVSRTENSPLHF; cdr3_nt: TGTGCCAGCAGCGTAAGCCGGACAGAAAATTCACCCCTCCACTTT
j_call: TRBJ1-1; clone_size: .; v_call: TRBV5-1; d_call: TRBD1; cdr3_aa: CASSLAVGGSYTEAFF; cdr3_nt: TGCGCCAGCAGCTTGGCCGTAGGGGGCAGTTATACTGAAGCTTTCTTT
j_call: TRBJ2-5; clone_size: .; v_call: TRBV20-1; d_call: TRBD2; cdr3_aa: CSASRGLAGGGKETQYF; cdr3_nt: TGCAGTGCTAGTCGGGGACTAGCGGGAGGCGGCAAAGAGACCCAGTACTTC
j_call: TRBJ2-2; clone_size: .; v_call: TRBV5-4; d_call: .; cdr3_aa: CASSSDGGHPTGELFF; cdr3_nt: TGTGCCAGCAGCTCCGACGGAGGGCACCCTACCGGGGAGCTGTTTTTT
j_call: TRBJ1-5; clone_size: .; v_call: TRBV4-3; d_call: .; cdr3_aa: CASSQDSQQGTPQHF; cdr3_nt: TGCGCCAGCAGCCAAGATTCCCAACAGGGTACCCCCCAGCATTTT
j_call: TRBJ2-1; clone_size: few; v_call: TRBV6-4; d_call: .; cdr3_aa: CASSAGEYNEQFF; cdr3_nt: TGTGCCAGCAGTGCGGGAGAGTACAATGAGCAGTTCTTC
j_call: TRBJ1-1; clone_size: .; v_call: TRBV10-2; d_call: .; cdr3_aa: CASSLTGNTEAFF; cdr3_nt: TGCGCCAGCAGCCTTACAGGGAACACTGAAGCTTTCTTT
j_call: TRBJ1-5; clone_size: .; v_call: TRBV5-1; d_call: .; cdr3_aa: CASSADSRNQPQHF; cdr3_nt: TGCGCCAGCAGCGCGGACAGTCGCAATCAGCCCCAGCATTTT